Listed below are T cell receptor beta chains from one sample, sequenced in a study of T cell repertoires in cytomegalovirus infection. MiXCR, applied by TCRdb to the reads, yields one record per CDR3 protein. In the table there are some 350,000 distinct CDR3 sequences, roughly 28% of which are singletons. Their target antigens are unknown. The sequenced sample was cultured PBMCs, obtained from culture after CMV antigen stimulation. Receptor source: a human donor in good health (CMV status not recorded). Some clones in this sample may be carry-over from other donors' samples. Each CDR3 is given with its conserved first and last residue. The D gene is left open where the match is weak. Clone size is given for some rows only: seen once, a few or many times, or a class if the clone is expanded.

abundance	v_gene	d_gene	j_gene	CDR3aa	CDR3nt
many	TRBV7-8	NA	TRBJ2-1	CASSLRLDKSNEQFF	TGTGCCAGCAGCTTAAGGCTAGATAAAAGCAATGAGCAGTTCTTC
NA	TRBV19	TRBD1	TRBJ1-2	CACGTGVFGYTF	TGTGCTTGCGGGACAGGGGTTTTTGGCTACACCTTC
NA	TRBV20-1	NA	TRBJ1-6	CSARGRERGNSPLHF	TGCAGTGCTAGAGGTAGAGAGAGAGGCAATTCACCCCTCCACTTT
many	TRBV7-3	NA	TRBJ2-1	CASSSNIGLRQFF	TGTGCCAGCAGCTCTAACATAGGACTAAGGCAGTTCTTC
NA	TRBV7-8	NA	TRBJ1-6	CASSLLPYNSPLHF	TGTGCCAGCAGCTTACTACCGTATAATTCACCCCTCCACTTT
NA	TRBV6-1	NA	TRBJ1-5	CASTNRDMGQPQHF	TGTGCCAGCACTAACCGGGACATGGGTCAGCCCCAGCATTTT
many	TRBV7-2	TRBD1	TRBJ1-4	CASSPGQANEKLFF	TGTGCCAGCAGCCCAGGACAGGCTAATGAAAAACTGTTTTTT
few	TRBV15	TRBD2	TRBJ2-1	CATSTSGDVYNEQFF	TGTGCCACCAGCACTAGCGGGGACGTTTACAATGAGCAGTTCTTC
many	TRBV7-8	NA	TRBJ2-1	CASSLWEASYNEQFF	TGTGCCAGCAGCTTATGGGAGGCCTCCTACAATGAGCAGTTCTTC
few	TRBV4-1	NA	TRBJ2-1	CASSQDLPGLFGDEQFF	TGCGCCAGCAGCCAAGATCTTCCGGGACTCTTCGGGGATGAGCAGTTCTTC
NA	TRBV6-8	TRBD2	TRBJ2-3	CASSRGLAGGQADTQYF	TGTGCCAGCAGTCGAGGACTAGCGGGGGGGCAAGCAGATACGCAGTATTTT
NA	TRBV25-1	NA	TRBJ2-3	CASSKTRLTDTQYF	TGTGCCAGCAGTAAGACGCGTCTCACAGATACGCAGTATTTT
NA	TRBV20-1	NA	TRBJ1-5	CSARDLRGTYSNQPQHF	TGCAGTGCTAGAGATCTGAGAGGAACCTATAGCAATCAGCCCCAGCATTTT
few	TRBV7-2	TRBD2	TRBJ2-1	CASSSGGSLYNEQFF	TGTGCCAGCAGCTCGGGCGGGAGTCTTTACAATGAGCAGTTCTTC
many	TRBV10-3	NA	TRBJ1-3	CAISESPTGPSGNTIYF	TGTGCCATCAGTGAGTCCCCAACAGGTCCATCTGGAAACACCATATATTTT
many	TRBV12-3/TRBV12-4	NA	TRBJ1-1	CASSLAPNTEAFF	TGTGCCAGCAGTTTAGCACCTAACACTGAAGCTTTCTTT
few	TRBV19	TRBD1	TRBJ2-5	CASSMVTGGWETQYF	TGTGCCAGTAGTATGGTTACAGGGGGCTGGGAGACCCAGTACTTC
few	TRBV20-1	NA	TRBJ1-6	CSAMGVFYNSPLHF	TGCAGTGCTATGGGGGTTTTTTATAATTCACCCCTCCACTTT
few	TRBV6-5	NA	TRBJ1-5	CASSPGVPSNQPQHF	TGTGCCAGCAGTCCCGGGGTCCCTAGCAATCAGCCCCAGCATTTT
few	TRBV7-8	TRBD2	TRBJ2-3	CASSFFAREGLGVTDTQYF	TGTGCCAGCAGCTTCTTCGCGCGGGAGGGCCTTGGAGTCACAGATACGCAGTATTTT
NA	TRBV6-6	NA	TRBJ1-5	CASTRRQVLSPQHF	TGTGCCAGCACCCGAAGACAGGTTCTGTCGCCCCAGCATTTT
NA	TRBV4-1	TRBD1	TRBJ1-2	CASSQEKGTGPLGYTF	TGCGCCAGCAGCCAGGAAAAGGGGACAGGGCCTCTTGGCTACACCTTC
few	TRBV9	NA	TRBJ1-1	CASSAYSGDTEAFF	TGTGCCAGCAGCGCTTACTCAGGGGACACTGAAGCTTTCTTT
NA	TRBV20-1	TRBD1	TRBJ1-1	CSARSGTGGTEAFF	TGCAGTGCTAGATCTGGGACAGGGGGCACTGAAGCTTTCTTT
NA	TRBV10-3	NA	TRBJ2-3	CALGGGLGTDTQYF	TGTGCCCTAGGTGGGGGGCTGGGCACAGATACGCAGTATTTT
many	TRBV20-1	NA	TRBJ2-1	CSAGPPAAYNEQFF	TGCAGTGCGGGTCCCCCTGCGGCCTACAATGAGCAGTTCTTC